This passage covers 7 T cell receptor beta chains from one sample sequenced in a study of shared clonotypes between healthy human individuals. TCRdb's table, derived via immunoSEQ multiplex PCR, lists solely in-frame clones and lacks some. The table includes approximately 1,000,000 clones, approximately 80% detected once. The source material was memory CD4+ T cells from PBMCs. This sample's subset: CD45RA-negative fraction. These receptors were collected from a young man in good health. Some clones in this sample may be carry-over from other donors' samples.

The chain joins TRBV6-5 to TRBJ2-5; D not resolved. V was clipped by 4 bases and J by 1 base, with 13 bases between them. Looked up from germline, CDR1 is MNHEY and CDR2 is SVGAGI. The CDR3 has 15 residues. The CDR3 bases are TGTGCCAGCAGTTCTTCAAGATCCTCCCAAGAGACCCAGTACTTC. The encoded protein is CASSSSRSSQETQYF.

This chain connects TRBV11-2 to TRBJ1-5; 10 positions match TRBD1. V trimming: 5 bases; J trimming: 0 bases; junction bases outside the gene matches: 4. Germline loops: CDR1 SGHAT, CDR2 FQNNGV. The CDR3 consists of 16 residues. The CDR3 sequence is CASSPGTGDSNQPQHF. Here the CDR3 DNA reads TGTGCCAGCAGCCCGGGGACAGGGGATAGCAATCAGCCCCAGCATTTT.

This rearrangement joins TRBV4-2 to TRBJ1-1; maybe TRBD1 (6 bases). The CDR3 totals 14 residues. The V gene's germline CDR1 is LGHNA and CDR2 YNFKEQ. V lost 5 bases and J lost 6, with 16 bases in between. CDR3 region: CASSYNRAKAEAFF. The CDR3 nucleotides are TGTGCCAGCAGCTATAACAGGGCAAAAGCTGAAGCTTTCTTT.

The rearrangement joins TRBV13 to TRBJ2-1; perhaps TRBD2 as D (6 bases). This CDR3 has 16 residues. Germline V gene data show CDR1 as PRHDT and CDR2 as FYEKMQ (reference sequence). V lost 5 bases and J 3 bases, leaving 17 bases between the germline ends. Written as DNA, the CDR3 is TGTGCCAGCAGCCGCGCAAGGGGCGGGAACTACAATGAGCAGTTCTTC. The encoded protein is CASSRARGGNYNEQFF.

The V gene is TRBV4-1, the J gene TRBJ2-7, with D perhaps given as TRBD1 or TRBD2 (5 bases each). V lost 6 bases to trimming and J lost 2 bases, with 11 bases between them. Germline-derived CDR1 and CDR2 are MGHRA and YSYEKL. This CDR3 region has 13 residues. DNA for the CDR3: TGCGCCAGCAGTCCCGGGGCAGCCTACGAGCAGTACTTC. Amino acid sequence: CASSPGAAYEQYF.

The chain is built from TRBV18 and TRBJ2-6; D is possibly TRBD2 (5 bases). The V and J ends lost 3 bases and 0 bases respectively, with 15 bases between them. Germline V gene sequence: CDR1 KGHSH, CDR2 LQKENI. CDR3 size: 18 residues. DNA of the CDR3: TGTGCCAGCTCACCGCTCGGGGTTGGGAGCTCTGGGGCCAACGTCCTGACTTTC. It is translated as CASSPLGVGSSGANVLTF.

This clone was seen a handful of times. The J gene is TRBJ2-5, the V gene TRBV28; D ambiguous. CDR3 length: 14 amino acids. Between the trimmed V and J ends, which lost 6 bases and 2 bases, there was a span of 13 bases. The germline V gene has CDR1 MDHEN and CDR2 SYDVKM. As DNA, the CDR3 is TGTGCCAGCAGCAATCACCGGAATCAAGAGACCCAGTACTTC. The encoded protein is CASSNHRNQETQYF.